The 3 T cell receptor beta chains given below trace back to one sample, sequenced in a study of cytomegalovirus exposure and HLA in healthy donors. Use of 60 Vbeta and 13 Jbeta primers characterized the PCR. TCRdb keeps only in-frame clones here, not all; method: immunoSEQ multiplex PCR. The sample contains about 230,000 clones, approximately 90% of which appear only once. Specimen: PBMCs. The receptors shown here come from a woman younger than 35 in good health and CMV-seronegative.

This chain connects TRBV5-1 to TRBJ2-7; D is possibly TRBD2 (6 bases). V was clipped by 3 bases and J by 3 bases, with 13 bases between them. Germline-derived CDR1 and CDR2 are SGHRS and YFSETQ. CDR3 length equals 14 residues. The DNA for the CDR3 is TGCGCCAGCAGCTCGCCGGGACTTGGCTACGAGCAGTACTTC. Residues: CASSSPGLGYEQYF.

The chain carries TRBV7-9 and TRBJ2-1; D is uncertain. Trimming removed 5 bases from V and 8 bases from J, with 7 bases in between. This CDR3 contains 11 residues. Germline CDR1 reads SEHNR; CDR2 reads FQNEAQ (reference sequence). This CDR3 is CASSLPDEQFF. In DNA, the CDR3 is TGTGCCAGCAGCCTCCCCGATGAGCAGTTCTTC.

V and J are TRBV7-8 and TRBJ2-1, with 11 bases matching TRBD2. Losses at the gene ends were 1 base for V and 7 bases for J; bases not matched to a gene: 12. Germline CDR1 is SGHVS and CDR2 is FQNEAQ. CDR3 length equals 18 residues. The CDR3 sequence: CASSLGLAGGELRNEQFF. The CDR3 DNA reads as TGTGCCAGCAGCTTAGGCTTAGCGGGAGGGGAGCTAAGGAATGAGCAGTTCTTC.